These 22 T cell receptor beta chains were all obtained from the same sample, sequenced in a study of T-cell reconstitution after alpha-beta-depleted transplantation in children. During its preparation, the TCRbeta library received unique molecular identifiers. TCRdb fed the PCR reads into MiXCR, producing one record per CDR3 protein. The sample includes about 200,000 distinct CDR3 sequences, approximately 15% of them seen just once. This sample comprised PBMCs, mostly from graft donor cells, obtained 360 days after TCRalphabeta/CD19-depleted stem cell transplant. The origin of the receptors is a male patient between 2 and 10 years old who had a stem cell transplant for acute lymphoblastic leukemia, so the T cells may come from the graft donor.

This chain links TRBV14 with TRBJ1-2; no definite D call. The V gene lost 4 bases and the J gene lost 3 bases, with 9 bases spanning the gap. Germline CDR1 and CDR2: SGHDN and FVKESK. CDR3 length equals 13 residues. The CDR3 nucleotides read TGTGCCAGCAGCCCTTACAGATACTATGGCTACACCTTC. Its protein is CASSPYRYYGYTF.

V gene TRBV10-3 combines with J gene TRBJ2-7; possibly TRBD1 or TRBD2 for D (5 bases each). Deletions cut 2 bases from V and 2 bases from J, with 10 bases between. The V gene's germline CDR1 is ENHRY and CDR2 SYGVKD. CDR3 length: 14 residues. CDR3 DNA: TGTGCCATCAGTGAGAGAGGGGAACCCTACGAGCAGTACTTC. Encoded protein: CAISERGEPYEQYF.

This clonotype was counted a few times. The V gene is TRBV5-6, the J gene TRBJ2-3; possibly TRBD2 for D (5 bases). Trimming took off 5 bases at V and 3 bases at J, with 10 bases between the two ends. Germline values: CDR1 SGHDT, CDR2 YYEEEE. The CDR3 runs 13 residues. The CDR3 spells CASSFRGTDTQYF. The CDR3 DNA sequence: TGTGCCAGCAGTTTCCGAGGGACAGATACGCAGTATTTT.

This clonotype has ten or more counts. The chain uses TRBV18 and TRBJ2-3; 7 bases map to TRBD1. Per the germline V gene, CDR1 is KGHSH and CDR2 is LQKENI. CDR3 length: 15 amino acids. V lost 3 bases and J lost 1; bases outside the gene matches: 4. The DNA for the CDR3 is TGTGCCAGCTCACCGCCGACAGGGCGCACAGATACGCAGTATTTT. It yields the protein CASSPPTGRTDTQYF. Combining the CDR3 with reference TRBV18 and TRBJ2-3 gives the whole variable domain NAGVMQNPRHLVRRRGQEARLRCSPMKGHSHVYWYRQLPEEGLKFMVYLQKENIIDESGMPKERFSAEFPKEGPSILRIQQVVRGDSAAYFCASSPPTGRTDTQYFGPGTRLTVL.

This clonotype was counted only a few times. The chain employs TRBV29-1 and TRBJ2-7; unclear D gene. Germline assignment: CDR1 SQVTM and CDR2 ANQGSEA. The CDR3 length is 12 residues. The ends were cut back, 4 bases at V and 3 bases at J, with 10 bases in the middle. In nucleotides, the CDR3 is TGCAGCGTTGGCTTGACCCTCTACGAGCAGTACTTC. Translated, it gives CSVGLTLYEQYF.

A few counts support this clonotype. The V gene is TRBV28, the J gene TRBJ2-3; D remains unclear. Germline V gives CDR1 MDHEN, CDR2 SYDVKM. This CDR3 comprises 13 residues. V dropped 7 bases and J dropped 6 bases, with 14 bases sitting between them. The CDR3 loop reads CASIRANGDTQYF. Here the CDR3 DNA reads TGTGCCAGCATCCGGGCCAATGGCGATACGCAGTATTTT.

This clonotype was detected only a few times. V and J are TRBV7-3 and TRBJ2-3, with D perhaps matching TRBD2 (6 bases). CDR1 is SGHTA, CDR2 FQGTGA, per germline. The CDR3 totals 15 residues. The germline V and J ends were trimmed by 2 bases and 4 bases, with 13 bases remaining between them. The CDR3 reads CASSLRGTRADTQYF. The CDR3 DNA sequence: TGTGCCAGCAGCTTACGGGGGACGCGGGCAGATACGCAGTATTTT. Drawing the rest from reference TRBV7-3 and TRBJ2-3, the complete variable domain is GAGVSQTPSNKVTEKGKYVELRCDPISGHTALYWYRQSLGQGPEFLIYFQGTGAADDSGLPNDRFFAVRPEGSVSTLKIQRTERGDSAVYLCASSLRGTRADTQYFGPGTRLTVL.

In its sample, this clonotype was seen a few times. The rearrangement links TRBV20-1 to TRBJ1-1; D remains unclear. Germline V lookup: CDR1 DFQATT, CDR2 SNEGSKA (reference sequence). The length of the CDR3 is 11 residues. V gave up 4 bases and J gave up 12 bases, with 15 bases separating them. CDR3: CSAKVRLETFF. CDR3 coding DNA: TGCAGTGCTAAGGTTCGGCTGGAAACTTTCTTT.

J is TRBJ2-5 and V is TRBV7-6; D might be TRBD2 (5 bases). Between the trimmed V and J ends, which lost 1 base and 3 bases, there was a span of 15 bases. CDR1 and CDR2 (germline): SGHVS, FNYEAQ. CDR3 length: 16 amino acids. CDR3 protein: CASSLVPGKVEETQYF. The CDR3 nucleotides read TGTGCCAGCAGCTTAGTCCCGGGGAAAGTGGAAGAGACCCAGTACTTC. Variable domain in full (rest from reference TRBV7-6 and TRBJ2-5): GAGVSQSPRYKVTKRGQDVALRCDPISGHVSLYWYRQALGQGPEFLTYFNYEAQQDKSGLPNDRFSAERPEGSISTLTIQRTEQRDSAMYRCASSLVPGKVEETQYFGPGTRLLVL.

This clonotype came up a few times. CDR3 nucleotide sequence: TGTGCCAGCCTACCGGGACAGGGTCGCGAGCAGTACTTC. This translates into CASLPGQGREQYF. This chain uses TRBV18 with TRBJ2-7; 9 bases fit TRBD1. This CDR3 is built from 13 residues. Per germline, CDR1 KGHSH and CDR2 LQKENI. Trimming cost V 8 bases and J 6 bases; bases outside gene matches: 8.

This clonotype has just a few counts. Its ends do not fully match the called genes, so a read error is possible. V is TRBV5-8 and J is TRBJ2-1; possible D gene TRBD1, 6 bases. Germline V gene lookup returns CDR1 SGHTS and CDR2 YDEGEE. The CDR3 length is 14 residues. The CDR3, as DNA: TGTGCCAGCATCTTGGACAGAACCTACAATGAGCAGTTCTTC. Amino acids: CASILDRTYNEQFF.

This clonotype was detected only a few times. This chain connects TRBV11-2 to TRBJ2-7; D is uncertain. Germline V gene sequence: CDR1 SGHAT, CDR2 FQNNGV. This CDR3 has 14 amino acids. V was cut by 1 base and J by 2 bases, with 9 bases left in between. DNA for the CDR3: TGTGCCAGCAGCTTAGTATCTGGGACCTACGAGCAGTACTTC. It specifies CASSLVSGTYEQYF. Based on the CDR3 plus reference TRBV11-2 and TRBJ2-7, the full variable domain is EAGVAQSPRYKIIEKRQSVAFWCNPISGHATLYWYQQILGQGPKLLIQFQNNGVVDDSQLPKDRFSAERLKGVDSTLKIQPAKLEDSAVYLCASSLVSGTYEQYFGPGTRLTVT.

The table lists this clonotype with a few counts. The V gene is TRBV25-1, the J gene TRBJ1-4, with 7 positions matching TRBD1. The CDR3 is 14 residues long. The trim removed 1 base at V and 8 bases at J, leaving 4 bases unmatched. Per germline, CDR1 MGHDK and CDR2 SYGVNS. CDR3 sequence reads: CASSESGGGEKLFF. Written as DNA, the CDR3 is TGTGCCAGCAGTGAATCAGGGGGGGGAGAAAAACTGTTTTTT. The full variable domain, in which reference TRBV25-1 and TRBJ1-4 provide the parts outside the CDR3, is EADIYQTPRYLVIGTGKKITLECSQTMGHDKMYWYQQDPGMELHLIHYSYGVNSTEKGDLSSESTVSRIRTEHFPLTLESARPSHTSQYLCASSESGGGEKLFFGSGTQLSVL.

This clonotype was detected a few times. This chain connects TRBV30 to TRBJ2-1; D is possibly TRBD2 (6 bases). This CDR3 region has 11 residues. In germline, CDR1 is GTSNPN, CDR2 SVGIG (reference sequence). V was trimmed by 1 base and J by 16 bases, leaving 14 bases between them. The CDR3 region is CAWSESGVCFF. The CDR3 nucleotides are TGTGCCTGGAGTGAGTCGGGGGTCTGCTTCTTC.

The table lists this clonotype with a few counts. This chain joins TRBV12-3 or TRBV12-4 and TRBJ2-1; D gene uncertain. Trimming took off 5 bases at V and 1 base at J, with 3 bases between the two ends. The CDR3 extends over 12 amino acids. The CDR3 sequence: CASSESYNEQFF. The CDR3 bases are TGTGCCAGCAGTGAGTCCTACAATGAGCAGTTCTTC.

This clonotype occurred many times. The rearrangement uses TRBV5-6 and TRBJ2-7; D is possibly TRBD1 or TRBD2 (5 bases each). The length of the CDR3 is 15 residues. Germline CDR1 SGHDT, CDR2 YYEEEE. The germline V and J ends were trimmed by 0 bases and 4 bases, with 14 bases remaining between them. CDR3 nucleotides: TGTGCCAGCAGCTTGGGGAGGACATACCAATACGAGCAGTACTTC. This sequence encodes CASSLGRTYQYEQYF.

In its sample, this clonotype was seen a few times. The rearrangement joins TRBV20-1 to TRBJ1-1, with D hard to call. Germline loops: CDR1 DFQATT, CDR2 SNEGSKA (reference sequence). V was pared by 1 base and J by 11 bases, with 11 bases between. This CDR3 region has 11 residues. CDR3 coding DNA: TGCAGTGCTAGAGGGGCCGGGAGGGCTTTCTTT. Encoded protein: CSARGAGRAFF.

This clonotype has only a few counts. CDR3 nucleotide sequence: TGTGCCAGCAGCCAAGAGAGCGGGAGAGGCGTCTACGAGCAGTACTTC. This sequence encodes CASSQESGRGVYEQYF. The chain has TRBV14 and TRBJ2-7; TRBD2 matches at 8 bases. Losses at the gene ends were 0 bases for V and 3 bases for J; bases not matched to a gene: 7. The V gene's germline CDR1 is SGHDN and CDR2 FVKESK. The CDR3 is 16 amino acids. The complete variable domain, with remaining parts taken from reference TRBV14 and TRBJ2-7, reads EAGVTQFPSHSVIEKGQTVTLRCDPISGHDNLYWYRRVMGKEIKFLLHFVKESKQDESGMPNNRFLAERTGGTYSTLKVQPAELEDSGVYFCASSQESGRGVYEQYFGPGTRLTVT.

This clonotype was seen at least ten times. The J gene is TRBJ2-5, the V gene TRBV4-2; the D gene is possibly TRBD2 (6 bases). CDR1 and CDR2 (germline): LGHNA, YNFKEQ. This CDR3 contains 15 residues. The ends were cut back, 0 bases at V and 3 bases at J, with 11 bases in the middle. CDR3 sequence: CASSQDGGNKETQYF. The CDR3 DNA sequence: TGTGCCAGCAGCCAAGATGGGGGGAACAAAGAGACCCAGTACTTC.

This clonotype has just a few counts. DNA for the CDR3: TGCAGCGTGACGACTAGCGGGGGACATGAGCAGTTCTTC. Its protein product is CSVTTSGGHEQFF. The chain has TRBV29-1 and TRBJ2-1, with 12 bases lining up with TRBD2. V lost 6 bases, J lost 8 bases, and 5 bases stayed unmatched. The CDR3 loop spans 13 amino acids. The germline CDR1 and CDR2 sequences are SQVTM and ANQGSEA.

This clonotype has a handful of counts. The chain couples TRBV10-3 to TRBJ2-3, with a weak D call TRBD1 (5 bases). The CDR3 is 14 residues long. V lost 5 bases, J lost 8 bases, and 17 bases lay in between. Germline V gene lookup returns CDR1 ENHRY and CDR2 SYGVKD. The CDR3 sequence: CAISPNHAQGTQYF. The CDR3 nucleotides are TGTGCCATCAGTCCCAACCACGCGCAGGGTACGCAGTATTTT.

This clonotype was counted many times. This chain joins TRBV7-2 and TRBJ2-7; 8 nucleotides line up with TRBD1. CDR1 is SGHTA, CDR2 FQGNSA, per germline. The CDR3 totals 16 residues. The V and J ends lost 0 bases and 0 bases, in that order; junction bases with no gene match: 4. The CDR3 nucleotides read TGTGCCAGCAGCTTAGCGGGACAGGTTATCTCCTACGAGCAGTACTTC. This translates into CASSLAGQVISYEQYF.